Listed here are 25 T cell receptor beta chains from one sample, sequenced in a study of blood T cell repertoires in COVID-19. TCRdb's copy holds only in-frame clones and misses some; the assay was immunoSEQ multiplex PCR. The table records around 260,000 clones, about 88% of them present only once. Sequencing was performed on peripheral blood. The receptors were sampled from a man under 40 with active or convalescent COVID-19.

The chain employs TRBV18 and TRBJ2-7; TRBD2 matches at 14 bases. The CDR3 spans 18 residues. After removal of 0 bases from V and 3 bases from J, the junction contained 7 bases not matched to a gene. Per the germline V gene, CDR1 is KGHSH and CDR2 is LQKENI. The CDR3 DNA reads TGTGCCAGCTCACCACCGGCAGGCGGACTAGCGGGGGGCTACGAGCAGTACTTC. Translation: CASSPPAGGLAGGYEQYF.

This sequence joins TRBV29-1 and TRBJ1-1; D remains unclear. The CDR3 is 13 residues long. Trimming pared 5 bases from V and 1 base from J, leaving 11 bases between. Looked up from germline, CDR1 is SQVTM and CDR2 is ANQGSEA. For the CDR3, the DNA is TGCAGCGTTCATCCCACGAGGAACACTGAAGCTTTCTTT. It encodes CSVHPTRNTEAFF.

This chain uses TRBV19 with TRBJ2-5, with TRBD2 as a possible D gene (6 bases). CDR3 length equals 13 residues. Germline CDR1 reads LNHDA; CDR2 reads SQIVND (reference sequence). Trimming took 9 bases from V and 4 from J, leaving 15 bases between them. Written as DNA, the CDR3 is TGTGCCAGGGGGAGGCGGTGCGGAGAGACCCAGTACTTC. It is translated as CARGRRCGETQYF.

The gene calls are TRBV4-2 and TRBJ1-1; TRBD1 agrees at 9 bases. The V segment lost 0 bases and the J segment 6 bases; nucleotides outside the gene matches: 5. The CDR3 is made up of 15 amino acids. Germline CDR1 reads LGHNA; CDR2 reads YNFKEQ. As DNA, the CDR3 is TGTGCCAGCAGCCAAGAGGGACAGGGCGGCGCTGAAGCTTTCTTT. It encodes CASSQEGQGGAEAFF.

This chain uses TRBV20-1 with TRBJ2-7; D unresolved. The CDR3 consists of 16 residues. Germline V gives CDR1 DFQATT, CDR2 SNEGSKA (reference sequence). V lost 3 bases and J lost 0, with 18 bases in between. This CDR3 reads CSASSGLGVRSYEQYF. The CDR3 coding sequence is TGCAGTGCTAGTTCCGGGTTGGGTGTCCGCTCCTACGAGCAGTACTTC.

This chain joins TRBV7-6 and TRBJ1-1; TRBD1 might be the D (5 bases). The CDR3 totals 16 residues. The ends were cut back, 0 bases at V and 1 base at J, with 12 bases in the middle. Per the germline V gene, CDR1 is SGHVS and CDR2 is FNYEAQ. The CDR3 coding sequence is TGTGCCAGCAGCTTAGCGGGGACTCGGGGGAACACTGAAGCTTTCTTT. This gives the protein CASSLAGTRGNTEAFF. Looking up the rest from reference TRBV7-6 and TRBJ1-1 gives the full variable domain: GAGVSQSPRYKVTKRGQDVALRCDPISGHVSLYWYRQALGQGPEFLTYFNYEAQQDKSGLPNDRFSAERPEGSISTLTIQRTEQRDSAMYRCASSLAGTRGNTEAFFGQGTRLTVV.

The chain combines TRBV30 with TRBJ2-2; a weak D match, TRBD2 (5 bases). The CDR3 is made up of 17 amino acids. Germline lookup yields CDR1 GTSNPN and CDR2 SVGIG (reference sequence). V lost 2 bases and J lost 0, with 16 bases in between. CDR3 in DNA: TGTGCCTGGAGTTACCTCTTGTGGGGAGCGAACACCGGGGAGCTGTTTTTT. This codes for CAWSYLLWGANTGELFF.

The chain combines TRBV10-3 with TRBJ1-6; D ambiguous. The V end was cut by 0 bases, the J end by 9 bases, with 9 bases between. There are 14 residues in the CDR3. Germline V lookup: CDR1 ENHRY, CDR2 SYGVKD. In DNA, the CDR3 is TGTGCCATCAGTGAGTCGAGCGAGGGTTCACCCCTCCACTTT. Encoded protein: CAISESSEGSPLHF.

The chain employs TRBV7-6 and TRBJ2-1; the match to TRBD2 covers 14 bases. The junction had 5 bases not matched to a gene; V was cut back by 7 bases and J by 3 bases. The CDR3 runs to 16 residues. Looked up from germline, CDR1 is SGHVS and CDR2 is FNYEAQ. The DNA for the CDR3 is TGTGCCAGCACCCCCGGGACTAGCGGGGGCTACAATGAGCAGTTCTTC. As protein: CASTPGTSGGYNEQFF.

The genes are TRBV10-1 and TRBJ2-7; 9 nucleotides align to TRBD2. This CDR3 is built from 13 residues. The V segment lost 3 bases and the J segment 6 bases; nucleotides outside the gene matches: 3. Per germline, CDR1 WNHNN and CDR2 SYGVQD (reference sequence). The CDR3 region is CASSEGTSFEQYF. The CDR3, as DNA: TGCGCCAGCAGTGAAGGGACTAGCTTCGAGCAGTACTTC.

This clone was observed once. The rearrangement uses TRBV7-9 and TRBJ2-7, with D perhaps matching TRBD1 (6 bases). The V and J ends lost 5 bases and 2 bases respectively, with 13 bases between them. CDR1 is SEHNR and CDR2 is FQNEAQ in the germline V gene (reference sequence). This CDR3 is built from 14 residues. CDR3 residues: CASSPPGHPYEQYF. In DNA form, the CDR3 reads TGTGCCAGCAGCCCCCCGGGACACCCCTACGAGCAGTACTTC.

J is TRBJ2-2 and V is TRBV7-2; 7 nucleotides agree with TRBD1. From germline, CDR1 is SGHTA and CDR2 FQGNSA. The CDR3 runs 14 residues. Trimming cost V 5 bases and J 7 bases; bases outside gene matches: 7. The CDR3 DNA reads as TGTGCCAGCAGCACAGGGGCTGGGGTCGGGGAGCTGTTTTTT. Translated, it gives CASSTGAGVGELFF.

Here the CDR3 reads CASSHPGGGNGYTF. CDR3 DNA sequence: TGTGCCAGCAGCCATCCCGGGGGGGGGAACGGCTACACCTTC. The chain couples TRBV3-1 (or the pseudogene TRBV3-2) to TRBJ1-2, with D maybe TRBD1 (5 bases). The CDR3 consists of 14 residues. Germline V gene lookup returns CDR1 LGHDT and CDR2 YNNKEL (reference sequence). Trimming pared 3 bases from V and 8 bases from J, leaving 16 bases between.

The gene calls are TRBV2 and TRBJ2-7; TRBD1 aligns across 8 bases. This CDR3 is built from 15 residues. Germline CDR1 is SNHLY and CDR2 is FYNNEI. J was trimmed by 6 bases and V by 5 bases; bases with no gene match: 12. CDR3 in amino acids: CASSRETGAEVEQYF. The CDR3 DNA reads as TGTGCCAGCAGTCGGGAGACAGGGGCCGAGGTCGAGCAGTACTTC.

V is TRBV5-6 and J is TRBJ1-2; D gene uncertain. Germline lookup yields CDR1 SGHDT and CDR2 YYEEEE. CDR3 length: 15 amino acids. Trimming pared 0 bases from V and 4 bases from J, leaving 13 bases between. The CDR3 reads CASSLGSLLGYGYTF. Here the CDR3 DNA reads TGTGCCAGCAGCTTGGGGTCACTTCTAGGCTATGGCTACACCTTC.

The chain is built from TRBV3-1 (or the pseudogene TRBV3-2) and TRBJ2-2; 9 nucleotides line up with TRBD1. Germline-derived CDR1 and CDR2 are LGHDT and YNNKEL (reference sequence). The CDR3 totals 16 residues. The ends lost 4 bases at V and 1 base at J; junction bases unmatched: 4. The CDR3 DNA follows: TGTGCCAGCAGCCTACCGGGACAGGGGAACACCGGGGAGCTGTTTTTT. Amino acids: CASSLPGQGNTGELFF.

The chain recombines TRBV27 with TRBJ1-5; no firm D call. The CDR3 has 14 amino acids. The ends were cut back, 0 bases at V and 7 bases at J, with 10 bases in the middle. Germline-derived CDR1 and CDR2 are MNHEY and SMNVEV (reference sequence). In DNA form, the CDR3 reads TGTGCCAGCAGTTTATCGTCCCTAGGACAGCCCCAGCATTTT. Translated, it gives CASSLSSLGQPQHF.

This chain links TRBV29-1 with TRBJ2-7; D perhaps matches TRBD1 (6 bases). This CDR3 comprises 11 residues. Trimming left V 6 bases short and J 2 bases short, with 8 bases between. Germline assignment: CDR1 SQVTM and CDR2 ANQGSEA. This CDR3 reads CSVWTAYEQYF. In DNA, the CDR3 is TGCAGCGTCTGGACAGCCTACGAGCAGTACTTC.

V usage is TRBV6-5 and J usage is TRBJ2-3; 7 positions agree with TRBD2. Germline CDR1 and CDR2: MNHEY and SVGAGI. This CDR3 is built from 15 residues. Trimming took 7 bases from V and 2 from J; bases not matched to a gene: 9. CDR3 sequence reads: CASTGAGPATDTQYF. In nucleotides, the CDR3 is TGTGCCAGCACGGGAGCGGGACCTGCCACAGATACGCAGTATTTT.

This chain links TRBV2 with TRBJ2-1; weak D call: TRBD1 (5 bases). The V end was cut by 5 bases, the J end by 5 bases, with 10 bases between. The CDR3 totals 13 residues. Germline lookup yields CDR1 SNHLY and CDR2 FYNNEI. CDR3 sequence reads: CASSLLRDNEQFF. In DNA, the CDR3 is TGTGCCAGCAGTTTGCTCAGGGACAATGAGCAGTTCTTC.

The genes are TRBV3-1 (or the pseudogene TRBV3-2) and TRBJ1-2; 7 nucleotides agree with TRBD1. This CDR3 is built from 14 residues. J lost 4 bases, V lost 2 bases, and 4 bases had no gene match. The germline V gene encodes CDR1 LGHDT and CDR2 YNNKEL (reference sequence). CDR3 DNA: TGTGCCAGCAGCCAAAGGACAGGCGTCTATGGCTACACCTTC. Translated, it gives CASSQRTGVYGYTF.

Only one count was recorded for this clone. The chain is built from TRBV5-8 and TRBJ1-1, with 8 bases identical to TRBD1. The CDR3 runs to 14 residues. CDR1 is SGHTS, CDR2 YDEGEE, per germline. With V trimmed by 3 bases and J by 4 bases, 5 bases remained unmatched. CDR3 sequence reads: CASSSITGGTEAFF. CDR3 in DNA: TGTGCCAGCAGCTCTATTACAGGGGGCACTGAAGCTTTCTTT.

V is TRBV6-5 and J is TRBJ2-7; TRBD2 matches at 7 bases. V lost 2 bases to trimming and J lost 4 bases; unmatched junction nucleotides: 8. CDR3 length: 15 residues. CDR1 is MNHEY and CDR2 is SVGAGI in the germline V gene. The CDR3 region has the DNA TGTGCCAGCAGTTACACGGGGAGGGGCGAATACGAGCAGTACTTC. Its protein is CASSYTGRGEYEQYF.

The J gene is TRBJ1-6, the V gene TRBV6-2 or TRBV6-3; D gene ambiguous. The germline V and J ends were trimmed by 0 bases and 0 bases, with 9 bases remaining between them. CDR1 is MNHEY and CDR2 is SVGEGT in the germline V gene. This CDR3 spans 17 amino acids. CDR3 nucleotide sequence: TGTGCCAGCAGTTACTCACCTCAAGCCTCCTATAATTCACCCCTCCACTTT. It encodes CASSYSPQASYNSPLHF.

This clone has only one observation. The V call is TRBV29-1, the J call TRBJ1-4, with D unresolved. The CDR3 loop spans 11 amino acids. Germline CDR1 is SQVTM and CDR2 is ANQGSEA. With 7 bases removed from V and 5 bases from J, the gap between germline ends came to 8 bases. CDR3 in DNA: TGCAGCGCTTCAGCGAATGAAAAACTGTTTTTT. Translating it yields CSASANEKLFF.